This TCR beta chain was documented in a study of blood T cell repertoires in COVID-19. Study-wide background: Sample material is recorded as cDNA or gDNA derived from T cells, B-cell-depleted T cells, or PBMCs.

Trimming took 4 bases from V and 1 from J, leaving 5 bases between them. The CDR3 extends over 12 amino acids. In germline, CDR1 is SQVTM, CDR2 ANQGSEA. Libraries were prepared by immunoSEQ multiplex PCR; TCRdb keeps only in-frame clonotypes and omits some of them. The sample includes roughly 230,000 clones, around 83% of them seen just once. The receptor was derived from a man aged 40-55 years with active or convalescent COVID-19. This chain links TRBV29-1 with TRBJ1-5; D is ambiguous. Sequencing was carried out using peripheral blood. CDR3 in amino acids: CSVAQSNQPQHF. CDR3 nucleotide sequence: TGCAGCGTTGCTCAGAGCAATCAGCCCCAGCATTTT. Complete variable domain (other parts from reference TRBV29-1 and TRBJ1-5): SAVISQKPSRDICQRGTSLTIQCQVDSQVTMMFWYRQQPGQSLTLIATANQGSEATYESGFVIDKFPISRPNLTFSTLTVSNMSPEDSSIYLCSVAQSNQPQHFGDGTRLSIL.